The 20 T cell receptor beta chains in this list originate from one sample, sequenced in a study of blood T cells in healthy people across ages. With a J-beta primer mix and a sample-barcoded 5' primer, a second PCR ran about 7 to 11 cycles. A single record per CDR3 protein comes from TCRdb applying MiXCR to the 5' RACE reads. Of 950,000 to 1,200,000 distinct CDR3 sequences listed, 35% to 40% were seen once; the top ten hold around 14%. The sequencing input was blood. The source of these receptors is a man aged 18 to 30 in good health.

J is TRBJ2-7 and V is TRBV28, with D possibly being TRBD2 (6 bases). The DNA end lines up better with TRBJ2-5; the J call may be wrong. Germline-derived CDR1 and CDR2 are MDHEN and SYDVKM. There are 14 residues in the CDR3. The CDR3 region is CASRGGTLRETQYF. The CDR3 region has the DNA TGTGCCAGCAGAGGCGGGACCCTGAGGGAGACCCAGTACTTC.

This rearrangement joins TRBV20-1 to TRBJ2-3; a possible D gene is TRBD1 (5 bases). The CDR3 length is 16 residues. V was cut by 3 bases and J by 0 bases, with 16 bases left in between. Germline-derived CDR1 and CDR2 are DFQATT and SNEGSKA (reference sequence). CDR3 region: CSASDLETASTDTQYF. CDR3 DNA: TGCAGTGCTAGCGACCTCGAGACAGCAAGCACAGATACGCAGTATTTT.

This clonotype was detected ten times or more. The rearrangement links TRBV12-3 or TRBV12-4 to TRBJ2-1, with D uncertain. V dropped 0 bases and J dropped 0 bases, with 3 bases sitting between them. The CDR3 is 14 amino acids. The CDR3 is CASSLARSYNEQFF. The CDR3 nucleotides are TGTGCCAGCAGTTTAGCCCGCTCCTACAATGAGCAGTTCTTC.

This chain uses TRBV5-1 with TRBJ2-7; 9 bases line up with TRBD1. Trimming took 4 bases from V and 7 from J; bases not matched to a gene: 9. The V gene's germline CDR1 is SGHRS and CDR2 YFSETQ. This CDR3 contains 14 residues. The CDR3 here is CASSIAGTGREQYF. The CDR3 DNA is TGCGCCAGCAGCATCGCCGGGACAGGGCGGGAGCAGTACTTC.

The V gene is TRBV10-3, the J gene TRBJ1-2; no reliable D call. V lost 3 bases, J lost 10 bases, and 12 bases lay in between. The CDR3 consists of 12 residues. Germline V gene sequence: CDR1 ENHRY, CDR2 SYGVKD. For the CDR3, the DNA is TGTGCCATCAGTGAAAACAGCAGAGACTACACCTTC. Its protein is CAISENSRDYTF.

This clonotype was detected a few times. In DNA form, the CDR3 reads TGTGCCAGCAGTTATTCGACATCCCCTGTGTACTTC. It specifies CASSYSTSPVYF. This chain links TRBV6-2 or TRBV6-3 with TRBJ2-5; no definite D call. The CDR3 loop spans 12 amino acids. The ends were cut back, 3 bases at V and 13 bases at J, with 15 bases in the middle. Per germline, CDR1 MNHEY and CDR2 SVGEGT.

This rearrangement joins TRBV7-2 to TRBJ2-3; D is uncertain. The V end was cut by 7 bases, the J end by 2 bases, with 13 bases between. CDR3 size: 14 residues. Germline CDR1 is SGHTA and CDR2 is FQGNSA. This CDR3 is CASMATSNTDTQYF. CDR3 nucleotides: TGTGCCAGCATGGCTACCTCAAACACAGATACGCAGTATTTT.

This clonotype was observed a few times. This sequence joins TRBV6-5 and TRBJ2-5; 8 bases are shared with TRBD1. Germline loops: CDR1 MNHEY, CDR2 SVGAGI. The length of the CDR3 is 16 residues. The trim removed 2 bases at V and 9 bases at J, leaving 14 bases unmatched. CDR3 sequence: CASSYEARGPSGAQYF. In nucleotides, the CDR3 is TGTGCCAGCAGTTACGAGGCCAGGGGGCCATCTGGGGCCCAGTACTTC.

The chain uses TRBV2 and TRBJ1-2, with no clear D. CDR1 SNHLY and CDR2 FYNNEI come from the germline V gene. The V gene lost 8 bases and the J gene lost 6 bases, with 19 bases spanning the gap. The CDR3 contains 14 residues. The DNA of the CDR3 is TGTGCCAGCCCCGGTCGGGTCAATGGAAATGGCTACACCTTC. Translation: CASPGRVNGNGYTF.

The rearrangement links TRBV27 to TRBJ2-1, with a weak D call TRBD2 (5 bases). The CDR3 consists of 14 residues. The germline CDR1 and CDR2 sequences are MNHEY and SMNVEV (reference sequence). V lost 7 bases and J lost 1, with 11 bases in between. CDR3 nucleotides: TGTGCCAGCAAACCTAGCCGGTCCTACAATGAGCAGTTCTTC. It specifies CASKPSRSYNEQFF.

The genes are TRBV7-2 and TRBJ1-2; D unresolved. The germline V gene has CDR1 SGHTA and CDR2 FQGNSA. V lost 4 bases, J lost 5 bases, and 11 bases lay in between. This CDR3 is 13 amino acids long. The CDR3 sequence is CASSSGWMYGYTF. The DNA of the CDR3 is TGTGCCAGCAGCTCTGGATGGATGTATGGCTACACCTTC. Full variable domain (rest looked up from reference TRBV7-2 and TRBJ1-2): GAGVSQSPSNKVTEKGKDVELRCDPISGHTALYWYRQSLGQGLEFLIYFQGNSAPDKSGLPSDRFSAERTGGSVSTLTIQRTQQEDSAVYLCASSSGWMYGYTFGSGTRLTVV.

The rearrangement joins TRBV6-2 or TRBV6-3 to TRBJ1-2; D gene unclear. The CDR3 runs to 13 residues. Germline V lookup: CDR1 MNHEY, CDR2 SVGEGT. Trimming stripped 4 bases from V and 6 bases from J, with 12 bases between. The CDR3 DNA is TGTGCCAGCAGTTTTCGTCGGGCAGATGGCTACACCTTC. Translation: CASSFRRADGYTF.

The V call is TRBV20-1, the J call TRBJ1-1, with D perhaps TRBD1 (5 bases). CDR1 DFQATT and CDR2 SNEGSKA come from the germline V gene (reference sequence). The CDR3 runs 15 residues. The germline V and J ends were trimmed by 6 bases and 3 bases, with 20 bases remaining between them. DNA of the CDR3: TGCAGTGCGAATCCCACCTTGGGGGGGTACACTGAAGCTTTCTTT. As protein: CSANPTLGGYTEAFF.

The chain recombines TRBV4-3 with TRBJ2-2; D not resolved. The CDR3 contains 16 residues. The germline gives CDR1 LGHNA, CDR2 YSLEER. Trimming left V 1 base short and J 5 bases short, with 14 bases between. The CDR3 DNA sequence: TGCGCCAGCAGCCAAGGCAACCTTCCCGGAACCGGGGAGCTGTTTTTT. Translated, it gives CASSQGNLPGTGELFF.

CDR3 nucleotides: TGCAGTGCAAGATACTCTGTCGGCACTGAAGCTTTCTTT. Encoded protein: CSARYSVGTEAFF. V is TRBV20-1 and J is TRBJ1-1, with unresolved D. The V and J ends lost 6 bases and 4 bases respectively, with 15 bases between them. The CDR3 length is 13 residues. The germline V gene encodes CDR1 DFQATT and CDR2 SNEGSKA (reference sequence).

The V gene is TRBV10-3, the J gene TRBJ2-2; 12 bases fit TRBD2. Germline CDR1 reads ENHRY; CDR2 reads SYGVKD. The CDR3 consists of 15 residues. Germline trimming cut 11 bases from V and 2 bases from J; bases unmatched to any gene: 6. CDR3 coding DNA: TGTGCCGCCACTAGCGGGGGGCGAAACACCGGGGAGCTGTTTTTT. It encodes CAATSGGRNTGELFF.

The table lists this clonotype with a few counts. The V and J genes are TRBV12-3 or TRBV12-4 and TRBJ2-5; a weak D match, TRBD2 (5 bases). This CDR3 has 15 amino acids. The germline V and J ends were trimmed by 5 bases and 11 bases, with 24 bases remaining between them. This CDR3 is CASSPPPSCLRGQYF. The CDR3 nucleotides are TGTGCCAGCAGTCCTCCGCCAAGTTGCTTACGAGGGCAGTACTTC.

This clonotype was seen only a few times. The chain carries TRBV6-6 and TRBJ1-1; D uncertain. This CDR3 comprises 14 residues. V lost 2 bases to trimming and J lost 7 bases, with 14 bases between them. Germline lookup yields CDR1 MNHNY and CDR2 SVGAGI (reference sequence). In DNA form, the CDR3 reads TGTGCCAGCAGTTACATCGGTAAAAGGGTTGAAGCTTTCTTT. Protein product: CASSYIGKRVEAFF.

There are a few counts of this clonotype. The chain links TRBV29-1 to TRBJ1-1; D might be TRBD1 (5 bases). Germline V CDR1 and CDR2: SQVTM, ANQGSEA. The V end was cut by 4 bases, the J end by 5 bases, with 14 bases between. CDR3 length equals 13 residues. CDR3 nucleotide sequence: TGCAGCGTTGCCGGGACGGTGGGGACTGAAGCTTTCTTT. This translates into CSVAGTVGTEAFF.

A remark on this clonotype: Given a much more abundant clone one base away, this may be a read error. The chain carries TRBV9 and TRBJ2-1, with a weak D call TRBD2 (6 bases). CDR1 and CDR2 (germline): SGDLS, YYNGEE. This CDR3 region has 12 residues. For the CDR3, the DNA is TGTGCCAGCACAAGCGGGTACACTGAGCAGTTCTTC. Translation gives CASTSGYTEQFF.